The clone carrying this T cell receptor (beta chain) showed up just once. The CDR3 totals 14 residues. Germline CDR1 SGDLS, CDR2 YYNGEE. V dropped 4 bases and J dropped 5; count of bases not matched to a gene: 8. The data stem from a study of blood T cell repertoires in COVID-19. Study information: Acute and convalescent COVID-19 samples came from the United States, Italy and Spain. Sources were T cells, B-cell-depleted T cells, or PBMCs; the material itself was cDNA or gDNA.

Seattle participants joined during active infection and were tracked over time. Only in-frame clones appear in the TCRdb table, and some are missing; sequencing was by immunoSEQ multiplex PCR. Found here are 250,000 to 350,000 clones, 70% to 90% of them singletons; the top ten hold 0.87%. The sequenced sample consisted of peripheral blood. This chain connects TRBV9 to TRBJ2-7, with 8 nucleotides matching TRBD1. The TCR sequence derives from a human donor with COVID-19, enrolled during active disease. The donor label of this sample is uncertain. The CDR3, as DNA: TGTGCCAGCAGCCCCCGGACAGGGAGCCACGAGCAGTACTTC. Residues: CASSPRTGSHEQYF.